The 27 T cell receptor beta chains given below trace back to one sample, sequenced in a study of blood T cells in healthy people across ages. Primers used in a second PCR of roughly 6 to 11 cycles were a sample-barcoded 5' primer and a J-beta primer mix. MiXCR was run by TCRdb on the 5' RACE reads, yielding one entry per CDR3 protein. The data contain around 990,000 distinct CDR3 sequences, about two fifths of them singletons. Material: blood. Receptors were obtained from a man between 18 and 35 years old in good health.

This clonotype was seen a handful of times. This sequence joins TRBV4-2 and TRBJ1-2, with 7 bases that match TRBD1. The CDR3 is made up of 16 amino acids. The V segment lost 0 bases and the J segment 0 bases; nucleotides outside the gene matches: 4. Per germline, CDR1 LGHNA and CDR2 YNFKEQ. CDR3 sequence: CASSQDLTGTNYGYTF. CDR3 nucleotides: TGTGCCAGCAGCCAAGATTTGACAGGGACTAACTATGGCTACACCTTC.

This clonotype was observed a few times. The V gene is TRBV20-1, the J gene TRBJ1-6; D perhaps matches TRBD1 (6 bases). V lost 0 bases and J 9 bases, leaving 15 bases between the germline ends. Germline-derived CDR1 and CDR2 are DFQATT and SNEGSKA (reference sequence). There are 15 residues in the CDR3. The CDR3, as DNA: TGCAGTGCTAGAGATTTACGGGACATAGGTTCACCCCTCCACTTT. Translating gives CSARDLRDIGSPLHF.

A note on this clonotype: The junction does not match germline at one end; this may be a read error. V is TRBV7-9 and J is TRBJ2-2; possibly TRBD1 for D (5 bases). The V gene's germline CDR1 is SEHNR and CDR2 FQNEAQ (reference sequence). This CDR3 is 15 amino acids long. CDR3 sequence reads: CASNLGDFGTGELFF. CDR3 sequence (DNA): TGTGCCAGCAACTTAGGGGATTTCGGCACCGGGGAGCTGTTTTTT.

This clonotype was counted between two and nine times. The chain joins TRBV9 to TRBJ1-2, with 7 bases that match TRBD1. The V gene's germline CDR1 is SGDLS and CDR2 YYNGEE. The CDR3 length is 13 residues. V shed 3 bases and J 6 bases; nucleotides not matched to a gene: 5. The CDR3 coding sequence is TGTGCCAGCAGCGCACAAGACAGGGATGGCTACACCTTC. Amino acids: CASSAQDRDGYTF.

J is TRBJ1-5 and V is TRBV2; D unresolved. CDR1 and CDR2 from the germline V gene are SNHLY and FYNNEI. The CDR3 runs to 13 residues. V gave up 6 bases and J gave up 2 bases, with 8 bases separating them. The CDR3 reads CASRSPGNQPQHF. The CDR3 bases are TGTGCCAGCAGGAGCCCCGGCAATCAGCCCCAGCATTTT.

V is TRBV5-1 and J is TRBJ2-3, with 7 bases identical to TRBD2. Germline assignment: CDR1 SGHRS and CDR2 YFSETQ. This CDR3 comprises 16 residues. Unmatched junction bases numbered 7, after V lost 3 bases and J lost 0 bases. The CDR3: CASSSPLASSTDTQYF. DNA for the CDR3: TGCGCCAGCAGCTCGCCACTAGCGAGTAGCACAGATACGCAGTATTTT.

The rearrangement uses TRBV10-3 and TRBJ1-1, with TRBD1 matching 8 bases. CDR1 and CDR2 from the germline V gene are ENHRY and SYGVKD. After removal of 6 bases from V and 7 bases from J, the junction contained 7 bases not matched to a gene. The CDR3 is made up of 13 amino acids. Here the CDR3 reads CAIRGTGKGEAFF. The CDR3 DNA follows: TGTGCCATCAGAGGGACAGGAAAGGGTGAAGCTTTCTTT.

The chain has TRBV2 and TRBJ2-4; no clear D. Germline-derived CDR1 and CDR2 are SNHLY and FYNNEI. Between the trimmed V and J ends, which lost 8 bases and 5 bases, there was a span of 10 bases. The CDR3 extends over 12 amino acids. Here the CDR3 reads CASRGQENIQYF. CDR3 in DNA: TGTGCCAGCCGTGGTCAAGAAAACATTCAGTACTTC.

The sample holds one count of this clonotype. The rearrangement links TRBV10-2 to TRBJ2-5, with 12 bases aligning to TRBD2. V lost 2 bases to trimming and J lost 0 bases; unmatched junction nucleotides: 10. Germline values: CDR1 WSHSY, CDR2 SAAADI. The CDR3 consists of 19 residues. CDR3 coding DNA: TGCGCCAGCAGTGAGATAGGACTAGCGGGACATTGGTACCAAGAGACCCAGTACTTC. Its protein product is CASSEIGLAGHWYQETQYF.

This clonotype was picked up a small number of times. This sequence joins TRBV12-3 or TRBV12-4 and TRBJ2-1; the match to TRBD1 covers 7 bases. Germline trimming cut 3 bases from V and 1 base from J; bases unmatched to any gene: 3. CDR3 length equals 15 residues. In DNA form, the CDR3 reads TGTGCCAGCAGTTTCGAGACAGGGTCCTACAATGAGCAGTTCTTC. This codes for CASSFETGSYNEQFF.

In this sample, this clonotype turned up a few times. V is TRBV5-1 and J is TRBJ2-1; 9 bases are shared with TRBD1. Per germline, CDR1 SGHRS and CDR2 YFSETQ. V lost 0 bases and J lost 3; bases outside the gene matches: 4. The CDR3 consists of 16 residues. CDR3 DNA sequence: TGCGCCAGCAGCTTGGTAGGGACAGGGAACTACAATGAGCAGTTCTTC. As protein: CASSLVGTGNYNEQFF.

V is TRBV28 and J is TRBJ1-1; D gene uncertain. V was clipped by 2 bases and J by 1 base, with 17 bases between them. The germline CDR1 and CDR2 sequences are MDHEN and SYDVKM. The CDR3 runs 17 residues. For the CDR3, the DNA is TGTGCCAGCAGTTTAACCCTCGGCCAGGACGAGAACACTGAAGCTTTCTTT. Its translation is CASSLTLGQDENTEAFF. Together with reference TRBV28 and TRBJ1-1, the CDR3 gives the full variable domain: DVKVTQSSRYLVKRTGEKVFLECVQDMDHENMFWYRQDPGLGLRLIYFSYDVKMKEKGDIPEGYSVSREKKERFSLILESASTNQTSMYLCASSLTLGQDENTEAFFGQGTRLTVV.

J is TRBJ2-2 and V is TRBV9, with D uncertain. The V end was cut by 2 bases, the J end by 3 bases, with 5 bases between. Per germline, CDR1 SGDLS and CDR2 YYNGEE. CDR3 length equals 13 residues. The CDR3 reads CASSVGHTGELFF. The CDR3 DNA reads as TGTGCCAGCAGCGTCGGACACACCGGGGAGCTGTTTTTT.

The V gene is TRBV28, the J gene TRBJ2-1; unclear D gene. V was shortened by 6 bases and J by 10 bases, with 13 bases between the two germline ends. The CDR3 length is 12 residues. Germline V CDR1 and CDR2: MDHEN, SYDVKM. CDR3 bases: TGTGCCAGCAGACCCCCTCTTCTCGAGCAGTTCTTC. Residues: CASRPPLLEQFF.

The CDR3 DNA sequence: TGTGCCAGTTGGGAGGGGGAAAAACTGTTTTTT. Encoded protein: CASWEGEKLFF. The rearrangement links TRBV12-3 or TRBV12-4 to TRBJ1-4; TRBD1 is a possible D gene (5 bases). This CDR3 region has 11 residues. Deletions cut 9 bases from V and 8 bases from J, with 10 bases between.

This clonotype was detected a few times. The rearrangement links TRBV12-3 or TRBV12-4 to TRBJ1-1, with a tentative D call TRBD1 (5 bases). V gave up 8 bases and J gave up 12 bases, with 19 bases separating them. The CDR3 has 12 residues. The CDR3 region has the DNA TGTGCCAGCGTATTCGGGGCCTTCGGGACTTTCTTT. Translating it yields CASVFGAFGTFF.

This clonotype was found a few times. The chain carries TRBV9 and TRBJ1-2, with 7 bases aligning to TRBD1. Germline lookup yields CDR1 SGDLS and CDR2 YYNGEE. There are 14 residues in the CDR3. Germline trimming cut 4 bases from V and 4 bases from J; bases unmatched to any gene: 7. In nucleotides, the CDR3 is TGTGCCAGCAGCCCCCAGGGGGGCCCCTATGGCTACACCTTC. Amino acids: CASSPQGGPYGYTF.

The chain has TRBV12-3 or TRBV12-4 and TRBJ1-5; D unclear. Trimming removed 5 bases at V and 7 bases at J, with 12 bases between. The CDR3 totals 13 residues. The CDR3 reads CASSPPGDQPQHF. DNA of the CDR3: TGTGCCAGCAGTCCGCCTGGAGACCAGCCCCAGCATTTT.

This chain uses TRBV2 with TRBJ1-4, with 9 bases aligning to TRBD1. The CDR3 has 15 amino acids. V was clipped by 8 bases and J by 6 bases; unmatched bases: 10. The V gene's germline CDR1 is SNHLY and CDR2 FYNNEI. The CDR3 protein is CASLDRGYPDEKLFF. CDR3 in DNA: TGTGCCAGCCTGGACAGGGGATACCCTGATGAAAAACTGTTTTTT.

This chain joins TRBV4-3 and TRBJ1-2; 8 bases fit TRBD1. Germline lookup yields CDR1 LGHNA and CDR2 YSLEER. With V trimmed by 0 bases and J by 6 bases, 9 bases remained unmatched. CDR3 size: 16 residues. The CDR3 sequence: CASSQDPMDRENGYTF. As DNA, the CDR3 is TGCGCCAGCAGCCAAGACCCCATGGACAGGGAGAATGGCTACACCTTC.

This clonotype was detected only a few times. The DNA of the CDR3 is TGTGCCAGCACCCGGGGGCTCGGCGGCTATGGCTACACCTTC. Amino acids: CASTRGLGGYGYTF. J is TRBJ1-2 and V is TRBV6-5, with D possibly being TRBD1 (6 bases). Deletions cut 7 bases from V and 4 bases from J, with 16 bases between. CDR1 is MNHEY and CDR2 is SVGAGI in the germline V gene. This CDR3 has 14 residues.

Comments on this clonotype: Given a much more abundant clone one base away, this may be a read error. The gene calls are TRBV10-3 and TRBJ1-5; D call uncertain. Germline-derived CDR1 and CDR2 are ENHRY and SYGVKD. The CDR3 runs 13 residues. The DNA for the CDR3 is TGTGGCATCAGCGAGGACAGCAATCAGCCCCAGCATTTT. Translation: CGISEDSNQPQHF.

Notes on this clonotype: Compared with germline, one end of the junction differs, possibly owing to a read error. The gene calls are TRBV27 and TRBJ2-3; 13 bases agree with TRBD2. Germline CDR1 and CDR2: MNHEY and SMNVEV (reference sequence). CDR3 length: 16 amino acids. CDR3 sequence (DNA): TGTGCCAGCAGTGCGGGACTAGCGGGGTACACAGATACGCGGTATTTT. Translating gives CASSAGLAGYTDTRYF.

This clonotype was recorded once. This chain connects TRBV18 to TRBJ1-2, with D possibly TRBD1 on 6 matching bases. Per the germline V gene, CDR1 is KGHSH and CDR2 is LQKENI. Trimming stripped 3 bases from V and 8 bases from J, with 13 bases between. The CDR3 sequence is 13 residues long. The chain's CDR3 is CASSPSGDQGYTF. CDR3 bases: TGTGCCAGCTCACCTTCAGGGGATCAGGGCTACACCTTC.

This clonotype was found a few times. J is TRBJ2-5 and V is TRBV25-1; D unclear. V lost 4 bases and J 3 bases, leaving 12 bases between the germline ends. This CDR3 contains 14 residues. CDR1 and CDR2 (germline): MGHDK, SYGVNS. CDR3 residues: CASSGLGYEETQYF. The CDR3 region has the DNA TGTGCCAGCAGTGGGTTGGGCTACGAAGAGACCCAGTACTTC.

This clonotype was recorded once. CDR3 in amino acids: CASSFTVAQYF. CDR3 sequence (DNA): TGTGCCAGCAGCTTTACAGTGGCCCAGTACTTC. This chain links TRBV7-9 with TRBJ2-5; D call uncertain. This CDR3 comprises 11 residues. V lost 3 bases and J lost 9, with 8 bases in between. Germline-derived CDR1 and CDR2 are SEHNR and FQNEAQ (reference sequence).

The genes are TRBV12-3 or TRBV12-4 and TRBJ1-1, with D perhaps matching TRBD1 (5 bases). This CDR3 spans 14 amino acids. V lost 1 base and J lost 4, with 10 bases in between. DNA of the CDR3: TGTGCCAGCAGTTTAGTTCTGGGGGGCACTGAAGCTTTCTTT. Protein sequence: CASSLVLGGTEAFF.